Sequencing of this T cell receptor beta chain was carried out in a study of blood T cell repertoires in COVID-19. For the study at large: Both acute and convalescent COVID-19 samples were obtained from the United States, Italy and Spain. The cDNA or gDNA used as material had been derived from T cells, B-cell-depleted T cells, or PBMCs.

In the study's own analysis: Nucleated cell number was recorded as an estimate derived from reference gene primer amplification. Libraries were prepared by immunoSEQ multiplex PCR; TCRdb keeps only in-frame clonotypes and omits some of them. V and J calls plus clone size are reproduced from that table; the DNA served to infer D and trimming. There are 30,000 to 50,000 clones in the sample; approximately 85% occur only once, and roughly 9.7% lies in the top ten. Germline CDR1 reads MNHEY; CDR2 reads SVGAGI. The V and J ends lost 4 bases and 5 bases respectively, with 8 bases between them. The CDR3 covers 12 residues.

The source of this sequence is a human donor in a cohort sampled during active COVID-19. Sequencing input: peripheral blood. The gene calls are TRBV6-5 and TRBJ1-1, with D unresolved. CDR3 region: CASSSLGTEAFF. The CDR3 nucleotides read TGTGCCAGCAGTTCGCTCGGGACTGAAGCTTTCTTT.